This TCR beta chain originates from a study of identical twins. Findings and limits, study-wide: Memory repertoires showed no such pattern, whereas abundant cord blood beta clonotypes carried fewer insertions.

About this clonotype itself: Antigen unknown.

Germline V gene data show CDR1 as DFQATT and CDR2 as SNEGSKA (reference sequence). The CDR3 contains 15 residues. V shed 0 bases and J shed 2 bases, with 13 bases lying between them. TCRdb processed the 5' RACE reads anew with MiXCR; each CDR3 protein has one entry. In the table there are 200,000 to 250,000 distinct CDR3 sequences, 6% to 9% of which are singletons. These same records also appear under a second study, on yellow fever vaccine responses in identical twins. From that study: Twins reportedly had a vaccine T cell response that seemed partly convergent, partly personalized.

The sample consisted of memory (CD45RO+) T cells sorted from blood. This clonotype was sampled from a woman between 18 and 29 years old in good health. The V gene is TRBV20-1, the J gene TRBJ2-5; no firm D call. CDR3 bases: TGCAGTGCTAGAGATTTTATCCGCAGACAAGAGACCCAGTACTTC. This translates into CSARDFIRRQETQYF.